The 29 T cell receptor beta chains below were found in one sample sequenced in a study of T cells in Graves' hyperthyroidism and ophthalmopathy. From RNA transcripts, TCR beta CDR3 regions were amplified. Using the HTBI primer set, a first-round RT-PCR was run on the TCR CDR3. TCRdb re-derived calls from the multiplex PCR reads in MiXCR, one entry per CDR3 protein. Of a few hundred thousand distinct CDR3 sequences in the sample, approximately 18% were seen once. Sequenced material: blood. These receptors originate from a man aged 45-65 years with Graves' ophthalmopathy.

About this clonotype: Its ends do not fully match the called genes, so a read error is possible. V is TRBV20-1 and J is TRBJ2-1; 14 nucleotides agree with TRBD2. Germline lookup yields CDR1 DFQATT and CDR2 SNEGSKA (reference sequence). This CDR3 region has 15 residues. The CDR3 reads CSASGLAGGGNEQSF. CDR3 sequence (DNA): TGCAGTGCTTCCGGACTAGCGGGAGGAGGCAATGAGCAGTCCTTC.

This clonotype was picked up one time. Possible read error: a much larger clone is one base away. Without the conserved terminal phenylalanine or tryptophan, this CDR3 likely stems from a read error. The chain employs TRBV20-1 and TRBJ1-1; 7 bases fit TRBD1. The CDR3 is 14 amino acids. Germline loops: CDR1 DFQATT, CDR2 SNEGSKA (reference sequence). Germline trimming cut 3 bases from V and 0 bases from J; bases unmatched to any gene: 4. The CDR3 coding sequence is TGCAGTGCTAGCCGGGGACAGTTGAACACTGAAGCTTTCCTT. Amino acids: CSASRGQLNTEAFL.

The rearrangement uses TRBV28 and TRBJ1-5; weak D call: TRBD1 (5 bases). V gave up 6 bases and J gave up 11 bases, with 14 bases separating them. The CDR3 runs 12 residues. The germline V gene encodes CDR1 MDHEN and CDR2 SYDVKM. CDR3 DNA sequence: TGTGCCAGCAGACCAGGGTTGACGGCCCAGCATTTT. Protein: CASRPGLTAQHF.

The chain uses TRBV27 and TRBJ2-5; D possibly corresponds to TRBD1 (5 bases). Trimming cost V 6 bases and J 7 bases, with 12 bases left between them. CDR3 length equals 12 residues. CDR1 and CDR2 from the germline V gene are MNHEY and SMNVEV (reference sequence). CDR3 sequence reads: CASRSRATTQYF. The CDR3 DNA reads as TGTGCCAGCAGAAGCAGGGCAACGACCCAGTACTTC.

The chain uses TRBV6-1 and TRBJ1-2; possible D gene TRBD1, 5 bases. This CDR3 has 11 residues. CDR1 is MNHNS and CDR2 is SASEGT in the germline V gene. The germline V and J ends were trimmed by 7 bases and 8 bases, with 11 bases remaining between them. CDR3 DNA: TGTGCCAGCATCTCAGGGTGGGGCTACACCTTC. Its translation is CASISGWGYTF.

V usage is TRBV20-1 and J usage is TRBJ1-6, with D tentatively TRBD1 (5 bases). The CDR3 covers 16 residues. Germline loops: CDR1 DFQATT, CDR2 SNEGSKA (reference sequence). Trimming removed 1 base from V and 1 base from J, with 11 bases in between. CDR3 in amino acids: CSARGLGDSYNSPLHF. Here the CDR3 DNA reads TGCAGTGCTAGAGGTCTGGGGGATTCCTATAATTCACCCCTCCACTTT.

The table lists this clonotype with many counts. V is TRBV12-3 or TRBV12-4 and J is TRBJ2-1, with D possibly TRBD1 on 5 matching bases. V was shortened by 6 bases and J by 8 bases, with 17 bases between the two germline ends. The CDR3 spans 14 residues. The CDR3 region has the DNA TGTGCCAGCAGAGGGGCCCTAGATTCCGATGAGCAGTTCTTC. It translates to CASRGALDSDEQFF.

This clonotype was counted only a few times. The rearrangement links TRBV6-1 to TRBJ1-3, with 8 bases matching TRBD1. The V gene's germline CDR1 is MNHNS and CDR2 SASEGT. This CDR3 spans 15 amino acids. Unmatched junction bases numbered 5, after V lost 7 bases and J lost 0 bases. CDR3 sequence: CASNPQGASGNTIYF. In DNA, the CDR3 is TGTGCCAGCAATCCTCAGGGGGCCTCTGGAAACACCATATATTTT.

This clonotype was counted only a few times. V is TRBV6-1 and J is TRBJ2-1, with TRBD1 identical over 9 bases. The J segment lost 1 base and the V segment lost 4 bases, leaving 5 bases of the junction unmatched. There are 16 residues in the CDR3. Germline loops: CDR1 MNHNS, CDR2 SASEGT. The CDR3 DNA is TGTGCCAGCAGTGGAACCGACAGGGGGTCCTACAATGAGCAGTTCTTC. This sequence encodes CASSGTDRGSYNEQFF.

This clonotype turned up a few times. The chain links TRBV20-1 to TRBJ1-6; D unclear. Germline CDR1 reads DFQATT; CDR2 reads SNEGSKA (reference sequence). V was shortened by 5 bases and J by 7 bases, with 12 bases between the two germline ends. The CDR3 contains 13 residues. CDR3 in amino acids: CSAPLRLNSPLHF. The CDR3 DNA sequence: TGCAGTGCTCCCTTAAGGTTGAATTCACCCCTCCACTTT.

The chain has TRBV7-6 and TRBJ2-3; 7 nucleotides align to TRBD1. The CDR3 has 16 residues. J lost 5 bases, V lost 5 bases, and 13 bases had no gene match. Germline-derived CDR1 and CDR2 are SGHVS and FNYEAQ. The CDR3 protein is CASSPRDRALGDTQYF. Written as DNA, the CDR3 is TGTGCCAGCAGCCCCCGGGACAGAGCCCTTGGAGATACGCAGTATTTT.

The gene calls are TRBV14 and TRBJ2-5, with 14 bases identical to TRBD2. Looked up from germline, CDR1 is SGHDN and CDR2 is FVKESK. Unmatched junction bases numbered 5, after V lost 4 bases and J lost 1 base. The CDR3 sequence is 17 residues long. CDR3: CASSLTGLAGGQETQYF. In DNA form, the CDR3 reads TGTGCCAGCAGCCTCACCGGACTAGCGGGAGGCCAAGAGACCCAGTACTTC.

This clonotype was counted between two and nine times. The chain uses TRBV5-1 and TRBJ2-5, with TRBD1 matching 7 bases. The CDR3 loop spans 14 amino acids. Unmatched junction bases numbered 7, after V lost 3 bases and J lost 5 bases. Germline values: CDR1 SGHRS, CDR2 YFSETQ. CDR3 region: CASSWGTAKETQYF. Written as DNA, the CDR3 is TGCGCCAGCAGCTGGGGGACAGCAAAGGAGACCCAGTACTTC.

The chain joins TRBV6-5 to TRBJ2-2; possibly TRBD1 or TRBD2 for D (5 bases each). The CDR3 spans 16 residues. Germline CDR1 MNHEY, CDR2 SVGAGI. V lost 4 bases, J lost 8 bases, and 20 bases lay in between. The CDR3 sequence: CASSSQRGSSNGELFF. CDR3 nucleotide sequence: TGTGCCAGCAGTTCACAACGGGGCAGTTCAAATGGGGAGCTGTTTTTT.

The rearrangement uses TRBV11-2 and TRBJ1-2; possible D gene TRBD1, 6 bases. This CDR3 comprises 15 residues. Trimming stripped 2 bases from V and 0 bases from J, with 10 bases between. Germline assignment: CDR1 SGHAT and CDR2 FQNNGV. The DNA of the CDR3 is TGTGCCAGCAGCTTACAGGGGAATGCTAACTATGGCTACACCTTC. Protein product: CASSLQGNANYGYTF.

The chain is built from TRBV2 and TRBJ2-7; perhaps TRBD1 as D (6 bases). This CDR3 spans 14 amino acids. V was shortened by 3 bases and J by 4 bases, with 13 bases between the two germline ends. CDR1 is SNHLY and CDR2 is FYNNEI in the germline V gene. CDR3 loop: CASSDPRGWYEQYF. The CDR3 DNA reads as TGTGCCAGCAGTGACCCCAGGGGTTGGTACGAGCAGTACTTC. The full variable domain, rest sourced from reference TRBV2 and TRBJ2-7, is EPEVTQTPSHQVTQMGQEVILRCVPISNHLYFYWYRQILGQKVEFLVSFYNNEISEKSEIFDDQFSVERPDGSNFTLKIRSTKLEDSAMYFCASSDPRGWYEQYFGPGTRLTVT.

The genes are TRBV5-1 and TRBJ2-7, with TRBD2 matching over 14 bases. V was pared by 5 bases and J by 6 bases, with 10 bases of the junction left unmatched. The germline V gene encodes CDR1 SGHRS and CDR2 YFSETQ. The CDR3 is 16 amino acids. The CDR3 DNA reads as TGCGCCAGCAGGCTGAACCCGGGACTAGCGGGAGTCGAGCAGTACTTC. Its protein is CASRLNPGLAGVEQYF. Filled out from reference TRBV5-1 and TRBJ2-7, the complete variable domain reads KAGVTQTPRYLIKTRGQQVTLSCSPISGHRSVSWYQQTPGQGLQFLFEYFSETQRNKGNFPGRFSGRQFSNSRSEMNVSTLELGDSALYLCASRLNPGLAGVEQYFGPGTRLTVT.

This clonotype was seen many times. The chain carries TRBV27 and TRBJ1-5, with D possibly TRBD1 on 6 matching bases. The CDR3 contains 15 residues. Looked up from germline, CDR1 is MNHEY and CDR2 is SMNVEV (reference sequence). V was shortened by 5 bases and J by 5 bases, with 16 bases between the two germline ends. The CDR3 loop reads CASSHRTGTDQPQHF. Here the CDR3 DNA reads TGTGCCAGCAGTCACCGAACAGGGACCGATCAGCCCCAGCATTTT.

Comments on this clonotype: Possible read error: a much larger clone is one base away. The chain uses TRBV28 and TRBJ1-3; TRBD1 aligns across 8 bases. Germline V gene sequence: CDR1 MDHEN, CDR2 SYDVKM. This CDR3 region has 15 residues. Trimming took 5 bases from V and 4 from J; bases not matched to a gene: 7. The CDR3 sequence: CASSPGQGIGNTIYF. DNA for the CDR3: TGTGCCAGCAGTCCCGGACAGGGTATCGGAAACACCATATATTTT.

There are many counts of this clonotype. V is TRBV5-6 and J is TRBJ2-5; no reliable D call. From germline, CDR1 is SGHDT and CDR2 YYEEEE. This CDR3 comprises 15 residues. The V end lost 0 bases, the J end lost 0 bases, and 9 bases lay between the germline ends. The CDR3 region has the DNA TGTGCCAGCAGCTTGGAGTGGCGGAACCAAGAGACCCAGTACTTC. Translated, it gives CASSLEWRNQETQYF.

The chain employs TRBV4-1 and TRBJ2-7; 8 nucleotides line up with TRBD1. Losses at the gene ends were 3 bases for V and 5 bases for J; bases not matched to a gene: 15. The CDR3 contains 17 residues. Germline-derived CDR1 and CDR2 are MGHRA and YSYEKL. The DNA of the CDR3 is TGCGCCAGCAGCCAGGGAACCGGGACAGGATTGTGGAACGAGCAGTACTTC. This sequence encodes CASSQGTGTGLWNEQYF.

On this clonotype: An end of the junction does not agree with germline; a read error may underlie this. The CDR3 loop reads CASSRTVSDTQYF. The CDR3 DNA reads as TGTGCCAGCAGCCGCACGGTCTCAGATACGCAGTATTTT. The gene calls are TRBV4-1 and TRBJ2-3, with unresolved D. The CDR3 sequence is 13 residues long. Germline CDR1 MGHRA, CDR2 YSYEKL.

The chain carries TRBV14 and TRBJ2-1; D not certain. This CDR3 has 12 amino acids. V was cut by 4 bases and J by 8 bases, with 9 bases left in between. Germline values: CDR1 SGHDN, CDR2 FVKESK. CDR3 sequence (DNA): TGTGCCAGCAGCCCCGCTAACTATGAGCAGTTCTTC. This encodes CASSPANYEQFF.

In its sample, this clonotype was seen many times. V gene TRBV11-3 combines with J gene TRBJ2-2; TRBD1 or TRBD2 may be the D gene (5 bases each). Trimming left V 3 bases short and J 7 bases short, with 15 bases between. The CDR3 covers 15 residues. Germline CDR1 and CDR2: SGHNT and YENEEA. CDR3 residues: CASSFTPGPGGELFF. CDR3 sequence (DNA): TGTGCCAGCAGCTTTACCCCGGGGCCGGGCGGGGAGCTGTTTTTT.

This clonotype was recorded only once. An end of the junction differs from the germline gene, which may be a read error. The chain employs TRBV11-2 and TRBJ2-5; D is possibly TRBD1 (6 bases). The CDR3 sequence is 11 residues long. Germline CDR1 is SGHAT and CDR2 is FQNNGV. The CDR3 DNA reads TGCGCCAGCGGAGAGGGGGTCTCCCGGTACTTC. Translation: CASGEGVSRYF.

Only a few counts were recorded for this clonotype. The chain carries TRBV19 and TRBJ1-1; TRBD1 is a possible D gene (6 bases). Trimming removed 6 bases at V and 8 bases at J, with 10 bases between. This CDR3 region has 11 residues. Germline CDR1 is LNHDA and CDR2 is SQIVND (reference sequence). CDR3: CASRERGEAFF. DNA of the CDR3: TGTGCCAGTAGGGAAAGGGGGGAAGCTTTCTTT.

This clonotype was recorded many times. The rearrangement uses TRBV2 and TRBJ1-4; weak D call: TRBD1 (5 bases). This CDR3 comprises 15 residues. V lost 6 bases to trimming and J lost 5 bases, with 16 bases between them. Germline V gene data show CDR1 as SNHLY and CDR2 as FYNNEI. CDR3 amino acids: CASSLEAGMNEKLFF. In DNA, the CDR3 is TGTGCCAGCAGCCTCGAAGCAGGGATGAATGAAAAACTGTTTTTT.

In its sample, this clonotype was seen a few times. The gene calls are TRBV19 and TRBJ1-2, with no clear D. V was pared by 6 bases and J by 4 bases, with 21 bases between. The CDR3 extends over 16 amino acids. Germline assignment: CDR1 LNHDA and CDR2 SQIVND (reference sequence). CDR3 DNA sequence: TGTGCCAGTAGGACGTTAACGATAACCTGGGGCTATGGCTACACCTTC. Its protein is CASRTLTITWGYGYTF.

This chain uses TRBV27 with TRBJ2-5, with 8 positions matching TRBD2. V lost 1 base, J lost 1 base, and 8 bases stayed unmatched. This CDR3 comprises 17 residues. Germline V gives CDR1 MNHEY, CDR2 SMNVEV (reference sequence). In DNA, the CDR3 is TGTGCCAGCAGTTTATTAAGGCCTAGCGGGTTCCAAGAGACCCAGTACTTC. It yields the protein CASSLLRPSGFQETQYF.